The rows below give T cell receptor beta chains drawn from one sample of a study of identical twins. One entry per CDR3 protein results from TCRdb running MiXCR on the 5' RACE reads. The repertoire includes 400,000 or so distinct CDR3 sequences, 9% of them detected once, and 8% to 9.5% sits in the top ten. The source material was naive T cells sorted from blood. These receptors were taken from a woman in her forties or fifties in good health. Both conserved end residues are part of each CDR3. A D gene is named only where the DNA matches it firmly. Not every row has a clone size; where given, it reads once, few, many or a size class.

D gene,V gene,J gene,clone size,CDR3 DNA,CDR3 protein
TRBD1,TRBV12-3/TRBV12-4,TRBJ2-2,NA,TGTGCCAGCACTTCCCCCGGGACAGGGAGCACCGGGGAGCTGTTTTTT,CASTSPGTGSTGELFF
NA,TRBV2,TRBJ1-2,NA,TGTGCCAGCAGTGAGGGTTTAGCTAACTATGGCTACACCTTC,CASSEGLANYGYTF
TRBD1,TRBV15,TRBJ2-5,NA,TGTGCCACCAGCAGGGGGGACAGCCAAGAGACCCAGTACTTC,CATSRGDSQETQYF
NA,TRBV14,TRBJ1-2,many,TGTGCCAGCAGCCAAGATCTCGAGGGCGGCTACACCTTC,CASSQDLEGGYTF
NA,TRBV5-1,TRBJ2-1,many,TGCGCCAGCAGCCTGCTTCCGGGGACTAATGAGCAGTTCTTC,CASSLLPGTNEQFF
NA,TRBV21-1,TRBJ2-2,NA,TGTGCCAGCAGCACCCCCTTCGGGATGCACAACACCGGGGAGCTGTTTTTT,CASSTPFGMHNTGELFF
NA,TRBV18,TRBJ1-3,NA,TGTGCCAGCTCTGGACAGAACTCTGGAAACACCATATATTTT,CASSGQNSGNTIYF
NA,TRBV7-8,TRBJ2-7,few,TGTGCCAGCAGATCCCGAGAGACAGCCGCCTACGAGCAGTACTTC,CASRSRETAAYEQYF
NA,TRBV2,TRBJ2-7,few,TGTGCCAGCAGTGAAGATAGCGTTAGGAACTACGAGCAGTACTTC,CASSEDSVRNYEQYF
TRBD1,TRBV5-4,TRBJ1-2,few,TGTGCCAGCAGGGTTCAGGGACAGATTAACTATGGCTACACCTTC,CASRVQGQINYGYTF
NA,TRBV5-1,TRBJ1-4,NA,TGCGCCAGCAGCTCCGAAAATCAGGGGTATGAAAAACTGTTTTTT,CASSSENQGYEKLFF
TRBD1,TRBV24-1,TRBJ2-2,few,TGTGCCACCAGTGAGACAGGGTCCAACACCGGGGAGCTGTTTTTT,CATSETGSNTGELFF
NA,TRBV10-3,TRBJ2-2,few,TGTGCCATCACACGGAACACCGGGGAGCTGTTTTTT,CAITRNTGELFF
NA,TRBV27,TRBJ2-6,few,TGTGCCAGCAGTTACCGGGACGGGGGGGCCAACGTCCTGACTTTC,CASSYRDGGANVLTF
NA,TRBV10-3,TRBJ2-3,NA,TGTGCCACCCAGATACTGGTAGCATCTCCGCAGTATTTT,CATQILVASPQYF
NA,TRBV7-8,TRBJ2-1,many,TGTGCCAGCAGCCCCCCTTTGAGACTAAGGATTGACAATGAGCAGTTCTTC,CASSPPLRLRIDNEQFF
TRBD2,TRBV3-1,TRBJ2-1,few,TGTGCCAGCAGCCATCATGGGACTACTCTCGGTGAGCAGTTCTTC,CASSHHGTTLGEQFF
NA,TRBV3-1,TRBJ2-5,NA,TGTGCCAGCAGCCAAGGGCAGGTACAAGAGACCCAGTACTTC,CASSQGQVQETQYF
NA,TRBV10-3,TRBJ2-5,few,TGTGCCATCAGTGAGTCGGGGGGCATCGAGACCCAGTACTTC,CAISESGGIETQYF
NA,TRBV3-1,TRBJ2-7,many,TGTGCCAGCAGCCGAGTCGGGAATAGCTACGAGCAGTACTTC,CASSRVGNSYEQYF
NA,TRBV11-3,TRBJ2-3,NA,TGTGCCAGCCGTGGACGAGACACAGATACGCAGTATTTT,CASRGRDTDTQYF
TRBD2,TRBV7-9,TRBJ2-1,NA,TGTGCCAGCAGCCTACTAGCGGGAGGCGTTGATGACCAGTTCTTC,CASSLLAGGVDDQFF
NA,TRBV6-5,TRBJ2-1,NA,TGTGCCAGCACCCCTACGGGGCTAGCGTCATACAATGAGCAGTTCTTC,CASTPTGLASYNEQFF
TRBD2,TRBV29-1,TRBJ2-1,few,TGCAGCGTTGAAGGGCTAGCGGTTTCCTACAATGAGCAGTTCTTC,CSVEGLAVSYNEQFF
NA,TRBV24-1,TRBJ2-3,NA,TGTGCCACCAGTGGTAGCGGAAGCACAGATACGCAGTATTTT,CATSGSGSTDTQYF
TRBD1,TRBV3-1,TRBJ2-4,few,TGTGCCAGCAACCAAGGGACAGGGGCCAAAAACATTCAGTACTTC,CASNQGTGAKNIQYF
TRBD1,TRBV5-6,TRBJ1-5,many,TGTGCCAGCTCTTTACAGGGGATAGGCAATCAGCCCCAGCATTTT,CASSLQGIGNQPQHF
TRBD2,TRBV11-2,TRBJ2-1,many,TGTGCCAGCAGGTCCACCGTAGCGGGAAGCTCCTACAATGAGCAGTTCTTC,CASRSTVAGSSYNEQFF